The rows below give T cell receptor beta chains drawn from one sample of a study of T cells after yellow fever vaccination. TCRdb redid the calling of the 5' RACE reads with MiXCR, one entry per CDR3 protein. The profile covers 300,000 or so distinct CDR3 sequences, with 10% to 15% appearing a single time and about 0.51% taken by the ten largest. The material sequenced was CD4+ T cells sorted from PBMCs, taken 45 days after the yellow fever booster vaccination. Receptors were obtained from a young man who received the YFV17D yellow fever vaccine. The conserved cysteine and the conserved F or W are not part of the CDR3 here. The order of the fields is V gene, J gene, CDR3 protein.

v_gene: TRBV7-9; j_gene: TRBJ2-5; CDR3aa: ASSLGAGPETQY
v_gene: TRBV7-6; j_gene: TRBJ2-3; CDR3aa: ASSQRPDTQY
v_gene: TRBV7-6; j_gene: TRBJ2-7; CDR3aa: ASSLNERVYEQY
v_gene: TRBV7-2; j_gene: TRBJ2-7; CDR3aa: ASSLLGHEQY
v_gene: TRBV20-1; j_gene: TRBJ2-3; CDR3aa: STGGRTQMGDTQY
v_gene: TRBV4-1; j_gene: TRBJ2-1; CDR3aa: ASSQTLSGGSPYNEQF
v_gene: TRBV7-8; j_gene: TRBJ1-1; CDR3aa: ASSLVPGLLNTEAF
v_gene: TRBV4-1; j_gene: TRBJ2-7; CDR3aa: ASSRAQTSGSAYEQY
v_gene: TRBV7-2; j_gene: TRBJ2-3; CDR3aa: ASSPPGQGADTQY
v_gene: TRBV6-5; j_gene: TRBJ1-2; CDR3aa: ASSPGGTGGSYT
v_gene: TRBV3-1; j_gene: TRBJ1-1; CDR3aa: ASSPLRGRTEAF
v_gene: TRBV5-1; j_gene: TRBJ2-7; CDR3aa: ASSGENAYEQY
v_gene: TRBV7-9; j_gene: TRBJ1-2; CDR3aa: ASTVRPGGYT
v_gene: TRBV7-8; j_gene: TRBJ2-3; CDR3aa: ASSSLNTDTQY
v_gene: TRBV28; j_gene: TRBJ1-1; CDR3aa: ASLTGQGYTEAF
v_gene: TRBV30; j_gene: TRBJ1-5; CDR3aa: AWSQTPNQPQH
v_gene: TRBV6-2/TRBV6-3; j_gene: TRBJ2-1; CDR3aa: ASTPTGAGGREQF
v_gene: TRBV20-1; j_gene: TRBJ1-2; CDR3aa: SAATGGNYGYT
v_gene: TRBV6-5; j_gene: TRBJ1-1; CDR3aa: ASSYGGASFAEAF
v_gene: TRBV7-9; j_gene: TRBJ2-7; CDR3aa: ASGVDEQY
v_gene: TRBV24-1; j_gene: TRBJ2-2; CDR3aa: ATSLGYTGELF
v_gene: TRBV12-3/TRBV12-4; j_gene: TRBJ2-1; CDR3aa: ASSLTLNEQF
v_gene: TRBV25-1; j_gene: TRBJ2-7; CDR3aa: ASSEVDRDTGEQY
v_gene: TRBV7-2; j_gene: TRBJ2-5; CDR3aa: ASSFYGGEETQY
v_gene: TRBV5-4; j_gene: TRBJ2-3; CDR3aa: ASSRWRGGGDTQY
v_gene: TRBV20-1; j_gene: TRBJ2-7; CDR3aa: SARDSSSYEQY
v_gene: TRBV20-1; j_gene: TRBJ2-5; CDR3aa: SALLSGRAETQY
v_gene: TRBV9; j_gene: TRBJ1-5; CDR3aa: ASSVAGQEPQH
v_gene: TRBV5-1; j_gene: TRBJ2-5; CDR3aa: ASSEGGRNQETQY
v_gene: TRBV18; j_gene: TRBJ2-7; CDR3aa: ASLIMLYQESSYEQY
v_gene: TRBV12-3/TRBV12-4; j_gene: TRBJ2-5; CDR3aa: ASSLGDRQETQY
v_gene: TRBV20-1; j_gene: TRBJ2-3; CDR3aa: SAPTVADTQY
v_gene: TRBV11-1; j_gene: TRBJ2-3; CDR3aa: ASSLQRGNAGGLKSTDTQY
v_gene: TRBV24-1; j_gene: TRBJ2-1; CDR3aa: ATSSNLAGVESYNEQF
v_gene: TRBV7-2; j_gene: TRBJ2-7; CDR3aa: ASTVRASGAYEQY